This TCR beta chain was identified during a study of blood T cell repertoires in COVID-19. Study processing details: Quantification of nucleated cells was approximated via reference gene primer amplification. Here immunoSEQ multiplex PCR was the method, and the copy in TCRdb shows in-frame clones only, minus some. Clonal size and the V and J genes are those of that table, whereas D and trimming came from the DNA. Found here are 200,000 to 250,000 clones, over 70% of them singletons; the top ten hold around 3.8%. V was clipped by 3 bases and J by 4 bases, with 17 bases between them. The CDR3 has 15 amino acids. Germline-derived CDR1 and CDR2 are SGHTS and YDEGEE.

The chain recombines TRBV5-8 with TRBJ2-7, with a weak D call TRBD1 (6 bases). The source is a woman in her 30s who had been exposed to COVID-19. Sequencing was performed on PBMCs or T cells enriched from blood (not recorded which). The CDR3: CASSSDMTGRYEQYF. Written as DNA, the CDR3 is TGTGCCAGCAGCTCCGATATGACAGGAAGATACGAGCAGTACTTC.